The 14 T cell receptor beta chains presented below share a single source sample, sequenced in a study of CD8 T cells in Susac syndrome. The authors reverse transcribed 0.5 to 1 ug RNA with random hexamers. From the immunoSEQ multiplex PCR reads, TCRdb called clonotypes with MiXCR, one entry per CDR3 protein. The sample gives about 120,000 distinct CDR3 sequences, 96% of which show up once; less than 0.15% is in the top ten. The sequenced material came from CD4+ T cells from PBMCs. The receptors were gathered from a human donor with Susac syndrome.

The V call is TRBV29-1, the J call TRBJ2-1; D is ambiguous. Trimming took 7 bases from V and 4 from J, leaving 11 bases between them. This CDR3 region has 12 residues. Germline CDR1 and CDR2: SQVTM and ANQGSEA. Here the CDR3 reads CSGAPPYNEQFF. The CDR3 DNA is TGCAGCGGGGCTCCCCCATACAATGAGCAGTTCTTC.

The rearrangement joins TRBV3-1 to TRBJ2-7, with a weak D call TRBD2 (5 bases). Germline-derived CDR1 and CDR2 are LGHDT and YNNKEL (reference sequence). The CDR3 length is 15 residues. The ends were cut back, 2 bases at V and 0 bases at J, with 11 bases in the middle. CDR3 bases: TGTGCCAGCAGCCAAACCCGGGGAAGCTCCTACGAGCAGTACTTC. Translation gives CASSQTRGSSYEQYF.

The chain recombines TRBV12-3 or TRBV12-4 with TRBJ1-5; no firm D call. This CDR3 contains 14 residues. Trimming removed 6 bases from V and 2 bases from J, with 11 bases in between. The CDR3 sequence is CASSPQWGNQPQHF. CDR3 sequence (DNA): TGTGCCAGCAGCCCCCAATGGGGCAATCAGCCCCAGCATTTT.

This chain links TRBV15 with TRBJ2-1; no definite D call. In germline, CDR1 is LNHNV, CDR2 YYDKDF (reference sequence). Deletions cut 1 base from V and 8 bases from J, with 6 bases between. CDR3 length: 12 residues. The DNA for the CDR3 is TGTGCCACCAGCAGAGGGAAGGATGAGCAGTTCTTC. Translating gives CATSRGKDEQFF.

The J gene is TRBJ2-7, the V gene TRBV19, with 8 bases that match TRBD1. The V segment lost 3 bases and the J segment 6 bases; nucleotides outside the gene matches: 4. The CDR3 covers 13 residues. Germline CDR1 reads LNHDA; CDR2 reads SQIVND (reference sequence). The CDR3 loop reads CASSMDRAGEQYF. Written as DNA, the CDR3 is TGTGCCAGTAGTATGGACAGGGCCGGCGAGCAGTACTTC.

This chain connects TRBV2 to TRBJ2-3, with a tentative D call TRBD2 (5 bases). V was trimmed by 8 bases and J by 0 bases, leaving 6 bases between them. The CDR3 is 12 amino acids. Per the germline V gene, CDR1 is SNHLY and CDR2 is FYNNEI. The CDR3 coding sequence is TGTGCCAGCGGACTTAGCACAGATACGCAGTATTTT. Translating gives CASGLSTDTQYF.

V gene TRBV29-1 combines with J gene TRBJ2-7; D gene unclear. Germline V gene sequence: CDR1 SQVTM, CDR2 ANQGSEA. The CDR3 totals 14 residues. V was cut by 4 bases and J by 5 bases, with 18 bases left in between. CDR3 protein: CSVGGKASVNEQYF. The CDR3 coding sequence is TGCAGCGTTGGAGGTAAAGCCAGCGTTAACGAGCAGTACTTC.

The V gene is TRBV25-1, the J gene TRBJ2-1; D is perhaps TRBD2 (6 bases). The CDR3 loop spans 15 amino acids. Germline lookup yields CDR1 MGHDK and CDR2 SYGVNS. Trimming pared 3 bases from V and 2 bases from J, leaving 11 bases between. The CDR3 loop reads CASSDPQRAYNEQFF. The CDR3 DNA reads as TGTGCCAGCAGTGACCCTCAGCGGGCCTACAATGAGCAGTTCTTC.

This chain connects TRBV30 to TRBJ2-1; TRBD2 aligns across 8 bases. The CDR3 sequence is 15 residues long. Trimming removed 2 bases from V and 7 bases from J; junction bases left unmatched: 10. The germline V gene has CDR1 GTSNPN and CDR2 SVGIG (reference sequence). CDR3 region: CAWSNRREAGNEQFF. The CDR3 DNA follows: TGTGCCTGGAGTAATAGGCGGGAGGCTGGTAATGAGCAGTTCTTC.

The chain joins TRBV7-9 to TRBJ2-4, with D maybe TRBD2 (5 bases). Germline assignment: CDR1 SEHNR and CDR2 FQNEAQ (reference sequence). The V gene lost 6 bases and the J gene lost 1 base, with 22 bases spanning the gap. The CDR3 extends over 18 amino acids. The CDR3 DNA follows: TGTGCCAGCAGTCCTACTAGTGGGCAGGTTGGGGCCAAAAACATTCAGTACTTC. Translated, it gives CASSPTSGQVGAKNIQYF.

The V call is TRBV6-5, the J call TRBJ2-2; 12 bases are shared with TRBD2. Germline V lookup: CDR1 MNHEY, CDR2 SVGAGI. This CDR3 has 19 residues. The ends lost 1 base at V and 1 base at J; junction bases unmatched: 7. CDR3 in amino acids: CASSYLTSGSRLNTGELFF. The CDR3 DNA follows: TGTGCCAGCAGTTACTTGACTAGCGGGAGCCGATTGAACACCGGGGAGCTGTTTTTT.

This sequence joins TRBV11-1 and TRBJ2-1; 7 nucleotides agree with TRBD2. Trimming removed 7 bases from V and 6 bases from J; junction bases left unmatched: 12. The CDR3 has 15 amino acids. The germline gives CDR1 SGHAT, CDR2 FQDESV (reference sequence). CDR3 sequence: CASTPRRERANEQFF. CDR3 nucleotides: TGTGCCAGCACCCCACGGCGGGAGAGGGCCAATGAGCAGTTCTTC.

The chain is built from TRBV9 and TRBJ1-2; D gene uncertain. Trimming removed 0 bases from V and 0 bases from J, with 9 bases in between. This CDR3 contains 15 residues. Germline CDR1 is SGDLS and CDR2 is YYNGEE. CDR3: CASSVGQLTNYGYTF. CDR3 DNA sequence: TGTGCCAGCAGCGTAGGGCAGCTAACTAACTATGGCTACACCTTC.

The rearrangement joins TRBV28 to TRBJ2-3, with D unclear. The CDR3 length is 14 residues. Trimming stripped 7 bases from V and 1 base from J, with 12 bases between. Germline assignment: CDR1 MDHEN and CDR2 SYDVKM. CDR3 sequence reads: CASKLPLGTDTQYF. The CDR3 bases are TGTGCCAGCAAACTTCCCCTAGGCACAGATACGCAGTATTTT.